The source of this T cell receptor (beta chain) is a study of T-cell memory formation after mild COVID-19. A note on this clonotype: The antigen is unknown.

The study, taken as a whole, reports: From day 15 to 85, contracting clones were balanced between CD4 and CD8, whereas later expanders leaned toward CD4+.

This CDR3 region has 12 residues. Trimming removed 6 bases from V and 6 bases from J, with 11 bases in between. TCRdb analysed the 5' RACE reads with MiXCR anew, one entry per CDR3 protein. The data hold 450,000 or so distinct CDR3 sequences, with 25% observed a single time. Sample: PBMCs or a T cell subset sorted from them (not recorded which). This TCR was recovered from an adult woman who had mild COVID-19 (a few samples of this study predate the infection). Cell type and time point are not known. The V call is TRBV12-3 or TRBV12-4, the J call TRBJ1-2; D is unresolved. The CDR3 sequence is CASSQRADGYTF. The CDR3 DNA is TGTGCCAGCAGCCAAAGGGCGGATGGCTACACCTTC.